This T cell receptor beta chain was documented in a study of blood T cells in healthy people across ages. Study conclusions and caveats: Unsorted PBMCs blocked a conclusive comparison of naive and antigen-experienced cells.

Germline assignment: CDR1 LGHNA and CDR2 YSLEER. The CDR3 is 16 amino acids. The V segment lost 5 bases and the J segment 1 base; nucleotides outside the gene matches: 11. As regards this clonotype: The antigen is not known.

A second PCR, run for about 6 to 11 cycles, used a sample-barcoded 5' primer plus a J-beta primer mix. MiXCR was run by TCRdb on the 5' RACE reads, yielding one entry per CDR3 protein. The repertoire includes 1.5 million to 2 million distinct CDR3 sequences, approximately 39% of them detected once, and roughly 23% sits in the top ten. Peripheral blood, about 10 milliliters per donor, was collected. The chain links TRBV4-3 to TRBJ2-7; TRBD1 matches 7 bases. Sequencing was carried out using blood. The receptor comes from a human donor in good health. The CDR3 spells CASSTRLRQGSYEQYF. The CDR3 DNA follows: TGCGCCAGCAGCACGCGGTTGAGACAGGGATCCTACGAGCAGTACTTC.